These 32 T cell receptor beta chains originate from one sample sequenced in a study of blood T cell repertoires in COVID-19. Some clones are missing from TCRdb's copy, which holds only in-frame ones; the method was immunoSEQ multiplex PCR. The table includes 150,000 or so clones, 84% detected once. Sequenced material: peripheral blood. The receptor source for this set is a human donor in a cohort sampled during active COVID-19.

The gene calls are TRBV7-3 and TRBJ1-1; D perhaps matches TRBD1 (5 bases). The CDR3 extends over 12 amino acids. CDR1 is SGHTA, CDR2 FQGTGA, per germline. V was shortened by 5 bases and J by 5 bases, with 9 bases between the two germline ends. For the CDR3, the DNA is TGTGCCAGCAGCGACCGACAGACTGAAGCTTTCTTT. Its translation: CASSDRQTEAFF.

The chain recombines TRBV6-4 with TRBJ2-7, with 10 bases that match TRBD2. The V gene's germline CDR1 is MRHNA and CDR2 SNTAGT. The CDR3 is 15 residues long. V dropped 4 bases and J dropped 3; count of bases not matched to a gene: 6. This CDR3 is CASSVEAGGVYEQYF. For the CDR3, the DNA is TGTGCCAGCAGTGTTGAAGCGGGAGGGGTCTACGAGCAGTACTTC.

As concerns this clone: At one boundary the junction diverges from the germline segment, which might be a read error. This chain connects TRBV6-1 to TRBJ1-2; TRBD1 matches 11 bases. Per the germline V gene, CDR1 is MNHNS and CDR2 is SASEGT. This CDR3 spans 16 amino acids. DNA for the CDR3: TGTGCCAGCAGTCAAGCCCGGGACAGGGGGGGATATGGCTACACCTTC. As protein: CASSQARDRGGYGYTF.

The chain recombines TRBV5-1 with TRBJ1-2; TRBD1 aligns across 7 bases. Germline lookup yields CDR1 SGHRS and CDR2 YFSETQ. CDR3 length equals 13 residues. V was clipped by 0 bases and J by 10 bases; unmatched bases: 6. This CDR3 reads CASSLAGTAFYTF. The DNA of the CDR3 is TGCGCCAGCAGCTTGGCCGGGACAGCTTTCTACACCTTC. Looking up the rest from reference TRBV5-1 and TRBJ1-2 gives the full variable domain: KAGVTQTPRYLIKTRGQQVTLSCSPISGHRSVSWYQQTPGQGLQFLFEYFSETQRNKGNFPGRFSGRQFSNSRSEMNVSTLELGDSALYLCASSLAGTAFYTFGSGTRLTVV.

This chain connects TRBV30 to TRBJ1-3; D remains unclear. CDR3 length: 15 amino acids. V shed 2 bases and J shed 0 bases, with 11 bases lying between them. Germline V gene sequence: CDR1 GTSNPN, CDR2 SVGIG (reference sequence). The CDR3 spells CAWSLGVDSGNTIYF. In DNA form, the CDR3 reads TGTGCCTGGAGTCTGGGCGTAGACTCTGGAAACACCATATATTTT.

V gene TRBV19 combines with J gene TRBJ2-2; D may be TRBD2 (7 bases). Trimming left V 8 bases short and J 2 bases short, with 12 bases between. The CDR3 runs to 14 residues. Germline values: CDR1 LNHDA, CDR2 SQIVND (reference sequence). The CDR3 region is CASRGGPNTGELFF. In nucleotides, the CDR3 is TGTGCCAGTCGCGGGGGCCCAAACACCGGGGAGCTGTTTTTT.

The chain is built from TRBV7-9 and TRBJ2-2; D gene uncertain. V lost 0 bases to trimming and J lost 6 bases, with 8 bases between them. Germline V gene data show CDR1 as SEHNR and CDR2 as FQNEAQ (reference sequence). There are 14 residues in the CDR3. CDR3 in DNA: TGTGCCAGCAGCTTAGCGCGACTTCCCGGGGAGCTGTTTTTT. Residues: CASSLARLPGELFF.

This sequence joins TRBV19 and TRBJ1-5, with TRBD1 identical over 7 bases. In germline, CDR1 is LNHDA, CDR2 SQIVND (reference sequence). This CDR3 region has 14 residues. After removal of 4 bases from V and 3 bases from J, the junction contained 3 bases not matched to a gene. The CDR3 loop is CASSRGQDNQPQHF. The CDR3, as DNA: TGTGCCAGTAGTAGAGGACAGGACAATCAGCCCCAGCATTTT.

This clone was seen once. V and J are TRBV7-9 and TRBJ2-5; D call uncertain. Trimming took off 5 bases at V and 1 base at J, with 8 bases between the two ends. The length of the CDR3 is 13 residues. CDR1 and CDR2 (germline): SEHNR, FQNEAQ (reference sequence). The CDR3 region is CASSPEVQETQYF. The CDR3 DNA follows: TGTGCCAGCAGCCCCGAGGTCCAAGAGACCCAGTACTTC.

This chain joins TRBV6-5 and TRBJ1-4; 7 bases match TRBD1. Germline V gene sequence: CDR1 MNHEY, CDR2 SVGAGI. This CDR3 region has 14 residues. Germline trimming cut 1 base from V and 5 bases from J; bases unmatched to any gene: 1. The CDR3 loop reads CASSYLGQNEKLFF. Here the CDR3 DNA reads TGTGCCAGCAGTTACTTGGGACAGAATGAAAAACTGTTTTTT.

J is TRBJ2-7 and V is TRBV5-4, with D possibly being TRBD1 (6 bases). CDR1 and CDR2 (germline): SGHNT, YYREEE (reference sequence). The CDR3 is 13 amino acids. V lost 9 bases, J lost 2 bases, and 15 bases lay in between. The CDR3, as DNA: TGTGCCACTTCGACAGGATTGCCCTACGAGCAGTACTTC. Its translation: CATSTGLPYEQYF. Looking up the rest from reference TRBV5-4 and TRBJ2-7 gives the full variable domain: ETGVTQSPTHLIKTRGQQVTLRCSSQSGHNTVSWYQQALGQGPQFIFQYYREEENGRGNFPPRFSGLQFPNYSSELNVNALELDDSALYLCATSTGLPYEQYFGPGTRLTVT.

J is TRBJ2-1 and V is TRBV10-3; TRBD1 aligns across 7 bases. The CDR3 is 17 residues long. Trimming took 4 bases from V and 7 from J; bases not matched to a gene: 16. The germline gives CDR1 ENHRY, CDR2 SYGVKD. The CDR3 reads CAISGLTGTARRNEQFF. In nucleotides, the CDR3 is TGTGCCATCAGTGGCCTCACCGGGACAGCCCGGAGGAATGAGCAGTTCTTC.

V usage is TRBV7-9 and J usage is TRBJ1-2; 7 nucleotides align to TRBD1. This CDR3 is 16 amino acids long. Germline trimming cut 4 bases from V and 5 bases from J; bases unmatched to any gene: 13. Germline loops: CDR1 SEHNR, CDR2 FQNEAQ (reference sequence). Written as DNA, the CDR3 is TGTGCCAGCAGCTCAACCTACACCGGGACAGCATATGGCTACACCTTC. As protein: CASSSTYTGTAYGYTF.

V and J are TRBV5-1 and TRBJ2-7, with 7 positions matching TRBD1. The germline V gene encodes CDR1 SGHRS and CDR2 YFSETQ. V was clipped by 3 bases and J by 5 bases; unmatched bases: 8. This CDR3 region has 14 residues. Here the CDR3 reads CASSYRGDSDEQYF. The CDR3 nucleotides are TGCGCCAGCAGCTACAGGGGCGATAGTGACGAGCAGTACTTC.

The rearrangement uses TRBV6-5 and TRBJ1-1; TRBD1 agrees at 7 bases. Trimming at V came to 0 bases and at J to 1 base, leaving 2 bases not matched to a gene. In germline, CDR1 is MNHEY, CDR2 SVGAGI. This CDR3 region has 15 residues. The chain's CDR3 is CASSYSRQGNTEAFF. The CDR3 DNA sequence: TGTGCCAGCAGTTACTCAAGACAGGGGAACACTGAAGCTTTCTTT.

This sequence joins TRBV6-1 and TRBJ1-1; tentatively, D is TRBD1 (6 bases). The CDR3 covers 15 residues. V was trimmed by 3 bases and J by 6 bases, leaving 17 bases between them. Germline values: CDR1 MNHNS, CDR2 SASEGT. The CDR3 loop is CASSDRARGASEAFF. In DNA form, the CDR3 reads TGTGCCAGCAGTGACAGGGCCAGGGGTGCATCTGAAGCTTTCTTT.

The V call is TRBV7-8, the J call TRBJ2-2; D is ambiguous. Germline V gene lookup returns CDR1 SGHVS and CDR2 FQNEAQ. The CDR3 is 15 amino acids. V was clipped by 1 base and J by 4 bases, with 10 bases between them. DNA for the CDR3: TGTGCCAGCAGCTTAGTTTCACAGACCACCGGGGAGCTGTTTTTT. Amino acids: CASSLVSQTTGELFF.

CDR3: CASSQGTGSGYTF. In DNA, the CDR3 is TGTGCCAGCAGCCAGGGGACAGGGTCTGGCTACACCTTC. This chain uses TRBV3-1 (or the pseudogene TRBV3-2) with TRBJ1-2; 9 bases line up with TRBD1. CDR1 and CDR2 (germline): LGHDT, YNNKEL (reference sequence). Unmatched junction bases numbered 3, after V lost 3 bases and J lost 7 bases. CDR3 length equals 13 residues.

The chain uses TRBV6-4 and TRBJ1-5, with TRBD1 matching 10 bases. Germline CDR1 reads MRHNA; CDR2 reads SNTAGT. CDR3 length: 14 amino acids. V lost 5 bases and J lost 6; bases outside the gene matches: 4. CDR3 DNA: TGTGCCAGCAGTCCGGACAGGGGGGCTCAGCCCCAGCATTTT. Its translation is CASSPDRGAQPQHF.

This chain links TRBV30 with TRBJ2-5; TRBD2 matches 7 bases. J gave up 0 bases and V 5 bases, and 6 bases lay outside the gene matches. CDR1 GTSNPN and CDR2 SVGIG come from the germline V gene (reference sequence). The CDR3 is 14 amino acids. The CDR3: CAWGMGGYQETQYF. CDR3 bases: TGTGCCTGGGGGATGGGGGGGTACCAAGAGACCCAGTACTTC. The full variable domain, rest sourced from reference TRBV30 and TRBJ2-5, is SQTIHQWPATLVQPVGSPLSLECTVEGTSNPNLYWYRQAAGRGLQLLFYSVGIGQISSEVPQNLSASRPQDRQFILSSKKLLLSDSGFYLCAWGMGGYQETQYFGPGTRLLVL.

This clone came up many times. The chain has TRBV3-1 (or the pseudogene TRBV3-2) and TRBJ1-2; D is perhaps TRBD1 (6 bases). The germline V and J ends were trimmed by 5 bases and 2 bases, with 15 bases remaining between them. This CDR3 region has 15 residues. Looked up from germline, CDR1 is LGHDT and CDR2 is YNNKEL (reference sequence). CDR3 DNA sequence: TGTGCCAGCAGCTCGGGGGGGCACCGCAACTATGGCTACACCTTC. This sequence encodes CASSSGGHRNYGYTF.

The chain is built from TRBV19 and TRBJ1-1; TRBD1 matches at 9 bases. Unmatched junction bases numbered 6, after V lost 2 bases and J lost 11 bases. The CDR3 is 13 amino acids. In germline, CDR1 is LNHDA, CDR2 SQIVND (reference sequence). In DNA form, the CDR3 reads TGTGCCAGTAGTATACTAACAGGGGGCGTCGCTTTCTTT. Translated: CASSILTGGVAFF.

The chain has TRBV5-4 and TRBJ2-2, with D maybe TRBD2 (6 bases). V lost 4 bases to trimming and J lost 2 bases, with 15 bases between them. In germline, CDR1 is SGHNT, CDR2 YYREEE (reference sequence). The CDR3 covers 16 residues. This CDR3 reads CASSLAGGRNTGELFF. CDR3 in DNA: TGTGCCAGCAGCCTAGCAGGAGGGCGTAACACCGGGGAGCTGTTTTTT.

The V gene is TRBV5-6, the J gene TRBJ1-3; tentatively, D is TRBD1 (6 bases). CDR1 and CDR2 from the germline V gene are SGHDT and YYEEEE. The CDR3 covers 16 residues. V gave up 7 bases and J gave up 0 bases, with 17 bases separating them. The CDR3 DNA follows: TGTGCCAGCTTGGGGGCAGGGTCCAGCTCTGGAAACACCATATATTTT. This encodes CASLGAGSSSGNTIYF.

This clone was observed once. The sample carries other DNA sequences with the same CDR3. This chain uses TRBV5-1 with TRBJ2-1, with D hard to call. From germline, CDR1 is SGHRS and CDR2 YFSETQ. There are 13 residues in the CDR3. V was cut by 0 bases and J by 4 bases, with 5 bases left in between. The CDR3, as DNA: TGCGCCAGCAGCTTGGATCGGTACAATGAGCAGTTCTTC. Its protein is CASSLDRYNEQFF.

This CDR3 reads CASGTGTSGARGTQYF. As DNA, the CDR3 is TGTGCCAGCGGGACCGGGACTAGCGGGGCCCGGGGGACGCAGTATTTT. The J gene is TRBJ2-3, the V gene TRBV27, with TRBD2 identical over 13 bases. Trimming took 8 bases from V and 9 from J; bases not matched to a gene: 14. The CDR3 extends over 16 amino acids. Germline V gene data show CDR1 as MNHEY and CDR2 as SMNVEV (reference sequence).

This chain uses TRBV6-5 with TRBJ1-1; 9 nucleotides line up with TRBD1. The germline CDR1 and CDR2 sequences are MNHEY and SVGAGI. CDR3 length: 13 amino acids. V was pared by 9 bases and J by 6 bases, with 8 bases of the junction left unmatched. CDR3 sequence reads: CASGWTGEAEAFF. For the CDR3, the DNA is TGTGCCAGTGGGTGGACAGGGGAGGCTGAAGCTTTCTTT.

For the CDR3, the DNA is TGTGCCAGCTCGCCAGCGGGGGTGCTTCTCAATGAGCAGTTCTTC. The encoded protein is CASSPAGVLLNEQFF. The rearrangement links TRBV18 to TRBJ2-1; the match to TRBD2 covers 8 bases. Germline V lookup: CDR1 KGHSH, CDR2 LQKENI. V shed 6 bases and J 6 bases; nucleotides not matched to a gene: 10. The CDR3 runs 15 residues.

The CDR3 nucleotides read TGCGCCAGCAGCACGGGACAGGGGGAAAAACTGTTTTTT. Translating gives CASSTGQGEKLFF. The genes are TRBV5-1 and TRBJ1-4; 10 bases are a match to TRBD1. Germline CDR1 SGHRS, CDR2 YFSETQ. The V segment lost 4 bases and the J segment 8 bases; nucleotides outside the gene matches: 2. CDR3 size: 13 residues.

This chain uses TRBV30 with TRBJ1-2; D call uncertain. Per the germline V gene, CDR1 is GTSNPN and CDR2 is SVGIG (reference sequence). V shed 5 bases and J shed 8 bases, with 18 bases lying between them. The CDR3 spans 13 residues. The CDR3 sequence is CAWERFEVKGYTF. The DNA of the CDR3 is TGTGCCTGGGAACGTTTTGAGGTGAAAGGCTACACCTTC.

V usage is TRBV9 and J usage is TRBJ1-5; no firm D call. Trimming removed 0 bases from V and 3 bases from J, with 7 bases in between. The germline CDR1 and CDR2 sequences are SGDLS and YYNGEE. The CDR3 loop spans 14 amino acids. The CDR3, as DNA: TGTGCCAGCAGCGTAGTGGCAATCAATCAGCCCCAGCATTTT. The encoded protein is CASSVVAINQPQHF.

This chain joins TRBV7-9 and TRBJ2-5, with D possibly TRBD2 on 5 matching bases. CDR3 length: 16 amino acids. Deletions cut 1 base from V and 5 bases from J, with 17 bases between. Germline-derived CDR1 and CDR2 are SEHNR and FQNEAQ (reference sequence). CDR3 DNA: TGTGCCAGCAGCTTAGGAGGGCATCCGATATCCGAGACCCAGTACTTC. This gives the protein CASSLGGHPISETQYF.